Listed below are T cell receptor beta chains from one sample, sequenced in a study of shared clonotypes between healthy human individuals. Assay: immunoSEQ multiplex PCR; the TCRdb copy retains only in-frame clones and omits some. Here the sample spans about 2.1 million clones, about 93% being singletons. Sequencing was done on a sample of naive CD8+ T cells from PBMCs. Every receptor here comes from a man aged 18 to 29 in good health. Some clones in this sample may be carry-over from other donors' samples. The conserved cysteine and the conserved F or W are not part of the CDR3 here. The order of the fields is V gene, J gene, CDR3 protein.

TRBV11-2	TRBJ2-2	ASSLAGNSGELF
TRBV6-1	TRBJ2-2	ASSEAKAGGELF
TRBV4-2	TRBJ1-1	ASSPYQGVFTEAF
TRBV9	TRBJ1-2	ASRPLYRESYGYT
TRBV6-5	TRBJ2-5	ASSYLRGLQETQY
TRBV6-4	TRBJ2-1	ASSPGLPDNEQF
TRBV7-6	TRBJ2-7	ASSLASSGTRYEQY
TRBV29-1	TRBJ1-1	SVGADEAF
TRBV27	TRBJ2-7	ASRTGQGLYEQY
TRBV27	TRBJ2-5	ASSLQDTGRETQY
TRBV7-9	TRBJ2-7	ASSSGHPTRANEQY
TRBV7-6	TRBJ2-3	ASRFSGKNTDTQY
TRBV5-4	TRBJ2-5	ASSSGQGRSQETQY
TRBV27	TRBJ1-1	ASSPLPIQGPNTEAF
TRBV30	TRBJ2-1	AWAGTSGYNEQF
TRBV11-2	TRBJ2-5	ASSLAASGGQETQY
TRBV28	TRBJ2-7	ASSLPWEEDYEQY
TRBV13	TRBJ2-2	ASSPLRDKIGELF
TRBV11-2	TRBJ2-7	ASSLGNSYEQY
TRBV6-5	TRBJ2-7	ASRRADLFYEQY
TRBV11-2	TRBJ2-5	ASSPRDGQETQY
TRBV7-9	TRBJ2-7	ASSGVATYEQY
TRBV7-8	TRBJ2-7	ASSTVWENYEQY
TRBV5-6	TRBJ2-5	ASSPRFGTPLGTQY
TRBV28	TRBJ2-5	ASRFRGEQETQY
TRBV6-5	TRBJ1-1	ASSYSEGDTEAF
TRBV4-1	TRBJ2-2	ASSEGWVTGELF
TRBV29-1	TRBJ2-5	SVRASGSWQETQY
TRBV2	TRBJ2-7	ASTPEGSHEQY
TRBV7-9	TRBJ2-3	ASSFLGGADPDTQY
TRBV28	TRBJ2-3	ASSPDRTTSSTDTQY
TRBV27	TRBJ2-1	ASSAGTSGHNEQF
TRBV2	TRBJ2-3	ASKGGARRKARDTQY
TRBV19	TRBJ2-1	ASSLTGTSGLDEQF
TRBV28	TRBJ2-1	ASSLPRRGKLSSYNEQF
TRBV7-9	TRBJ2-1	ASSLAVAYNEQF
TRBV7-7	TRBJ2-3	ASSLASGRTDTQY